These 30 T cell receptor beta chains were all obtained from the same sample, sequenced in a study of shared clonotypes between healthy human individuals. TCRdb's table, derived via immunoSEQ multiplex PCR, lists solely in-frame clones and lacks some. The repertoire holds around 1.1 million clones, with 60% to 80% as singletons. The specimen was memory CD4+ T cells from PBMCs. The subset: CD45RA-negative fraction. The source of these receptors is a man in his late teens or twenties in good health. Some clones in this sample may be carry-over from other donors' samples.

The CDR3 loop is CASSPRKGGRAGGELFF. CDR3 DNA: TGTGCCAGCAGCCCGAGAAAAGGCGGGAGGGCCGGCGGGGAGCTGTTTTTT. The chain joins TRBV11-3 to TRBJ2-2; 9 bases fit TRBD2. The germline V gene has CDR1 SGHNT and CDR2 YENEEA. The J segment lost 7 bases and the V segment lost 5 bases, leaving 14 bases of the junction unmatched. The CDR3 loop spans 17 amino acids. Full variable domain (outside the CDR3, taken from reference TRBV11-3 and TRBJ2-2): EAGVVQSPRYKIIEKKQPVAFWCNPISGHNTLYWYLQNLGQGPELLIRYENEEAVDDSQLPKDRFSAERLKGVDSTLKIQPAELGDSAVYLCASSPRKGGRAGGELFFGEGSRLTVL.

V is TRBV18 and J is TRBJ1-3; the D gene is possibly TRBD1 (5 bases). Germline-derived CDR1 and CDR2 are KGHSH and LQKENI. The CDR3 consists of 16 residues. Trimming shortened V by 0 bases and J by 0 bases, and 9 bases separated the two germline ends. The DNA of the CDR3 is TGTGCCAGCTCACCACCAACGGGGGTCTCTGGAAACACCATATATTTT. It is translated as CASSPPTGVSGNTIYF.

The chain joins TRBV9 to TRBJ1-3; D is ambiguous. The germline V gene has CDR1 SGDLS and CDR2 YYNGEE. CDR3 length equals 15 residues. V was shortened by 4 bases and J by 0 bases, with 11 bases between the two germline ends. CDR3: CASSLSKNSGNTIYF. The CDR3 DNA reads as TGTGCCAGCAGCCTCTCCAAAAACTCTGGAAACACCATATATTTT.

The chain employs TRBV25-1 and TRBJ2-7; no definite D call. V lost 2 bases and J 4 bases, leaving 3 bases between the germline ends. The CDR3 extends over 11 amino acids. The germline gives CDR1 MGHDK, CDR2 SYGVNS. This CDR3 is CASSEGYEQYF. The CDR3 DNA follows: TGTGCCAGCAGTGAAGGGTACGAGCAGTACTTC.

V usage is TRBV7-3 and J usage is TRBJ1-1; 9 bases are a match to TRBD1. There are 14 residues in the CDR3. V was pared by 4 bases and J by 1 base, with 1 base of the junction left unmatched. Germline loops: CDR1 SGHTA, CDR2 FQGTGA. Here the CDR3 DNA reads TGTGCCAGCAGCTCGGGACAGGGGAACACTGAAGCTTTCTTT. Translated, it gives CASSSGQGNTEAFF.

The CDR3 sequence: CASSGPEQGASYEQYF. Here the CDR3 DNA reads TGTGCCAGCAGTGGCCCGGAGCAGGGGGCATCCTACGAGCAGTACTTC. The chain combines TRBV6-1 with TRBJ2-7; 8 bases map to TRBD1. The ends lost 4 bases at V and 1 base at J; junction bases unmatched: 9. Germline V gene lookup returns CDR1 MNHNS and CDR2 SASEGT. This CDR3 contains 16 residues.

Comments on this clone: Different DNA sequences within this sample yield the same CDR3. The J gene is TRBJ2-1, the V gene TRBV27; tentative D call: TRBD2 (5 bases). This CDR3 comprises 14 residues. Germline-derived CDR1 and CDR2 are MNHEY and SMNVEV (reference sequence). Trimming removed 3 bases at V and 0 bases at J, with 6 bases between. The CDR3 DNA reads TGTGCCAGCAGTTTTGGGAGCTCCTACAATGAGCAGTTCTTC. It is translated as CASSFGSSYNEQFF.

CDR3 sequence: CASSEYGTPNSPLHF. The DNA of the CDR3 is TGTGCCAGCAGTGAATATGGGACACCTAATTCACCCCTCCACTTT. This chain links TRBV2 with TRBJ1-6; D might be TRBD1 (6 bases). Trimming removed 2 bases from V and 6 bases from J, with 11 bases in between. The CDR3 contains 15 residues. Germline CDR1 is SNHLY and CDR2 is FYNNEI.

DNA for the CDR3: TGTGCCTGGAGTCTTACCTCGGTGGGGGGCTACACCTTC. Translated: CAWSLTSVGGYTF. The rearrangement uses TRBV30 and TRBJ1-2; D not resolved. Trimming shortened V by 2 bases and J by 8 bases, and 15 bases separated the two germline ends. This CDR3 region has 13 residues. Germline CDR1 and CDR2: GTSNPN and SVGIG (reference sequence).

In this sample, this clone turned up once. The chain combines TRBV7-9 with TRBJ2-1; TRBD2 is a possible D gene (5 bases). The CDR3 sequence is 16 residues long. V lost 5 bases, J lost 2 bases, and 16 bases lay in between. Germline assignment: CDR1 SEHNR and CDR2 FQNEAQ (reference sequence). CDR3 amino acids: CASSRGGRTTYNEQFF. The DNA for the CDR3 is TGTGCCAGCAGCCGGGGTGGACGAACTACCTACAATGAGCAGTTCTTC.

V and J are TRBV10-3 and TRBJ2-5; 8 nucleotides line up with TRBD1. The CDR3 runs to 13 residues. CDR1 is ENHRY, CDR2 SYGVKD, per germline. Unmatched junction bases numbered 5, after V lost 6 bases and J lost 5 bases. The CDR3 DNA is TGTGCCATCAGGCAGGGGGCGGAGGAGACCCAGTACTTC. It translates to CAIRQGAEETQYF.

The J gene is TRBJ2-7, the V gene TRBV7-2, with TRBD2 matching over 10 bases. Germline lookup yields CDR1 SGHTA and CDR2 FQGNSA. This CDR3 is built from 16 residues. The V and J ends lost 1 base and 2 bases, in that order; junction bases with no gene match: 5. The CDR3 region is CASSLVPSGRAYEQYF. CDR3 DNA sequence: TGTGCCAGCAGCTTAGTCCCGAGCGGGAGGGCCTACGAGCAGTACTTC.

This rearrangement joins TRBV7-6 to TRBJ1-1; possible D gene TRBD1, 6 bases. Germline CDR1 is SGHVS and CDR2 is FNYEAQ. This CDR3 region has 18 residues. Trimming took off 1 base at V and 4 bases at J, with 22 bases between the two ends. CDR3 in amino acids: CASSLVGPRGGLGTEAFF. The CDR3 region has the DNA TGTGCCAGCAGCTTAGTAGGCCCCCGAGGGGGTCTCGGCACTGAAGCTTTCTTT.

The chain employs TRBV6-5 and TRBJ2-7; D is possibly TRBD1 (6 bases). Trimming shortened V by 6 bases and J by 5 bases, and 20 bases separated the two germline ends. CDR1 is MNHEY and CDR2 is SVGAGI in the germline V gene. CDR3 length: 15 amino acids. This CDR3 reads CASSQTGILKHEQYF. The CDR3 DNA sequence: TGTGCCAGCAGCCAAACAGGGATTTTAAAACACGAGCAGTACTTC.

As to this clone: This same CDR3 is encoded by further DNA sequences in the sample. The V and J genes are TRBV30 and TRBJ1-5; weak D call: TRBD1 (5 bases). CDR3 length: 13 amino acids. Germline CDR1 and CDR2: GTSNPN and SVGIG (reference sequence). The V end lost 5 bases, the J end lost 3 bases, and 11 bases lay between the germline ends. The CDR3: CAWSRQPNQPQHF. DNA of the CDR3: TGTGCCTGGTCTCGACAGCCCAATCAGCCCCAGCATTTT. The variable domain in full, completed from reference TRBV30 and TRBJ1-5, reads SQTIHQWPATLVQPVGSPLSLECTVEGTSNPNLYWYRQAAGRGLQLLFYSVGIGQISSEVPQNLSASRPQDRQFILSSKKLLLSDSGFYLCAWSRQPNQPQHFGDGTRLSIL.

This clone has a handful of counts. The V gene is TRBV30, the J gene TRBJ1-3; TRBD1 aligns across 7 bases. This CDR3 is 12 amino acids long. CDR1 is GTSNPN and CDR2 is SVGIG in the germline V gene (reference sequence). The V segment lost 5 bases and the J segment 4 bases; nucleotides outside the gene matches: 2. CDR3 protein: CAWGTVGNTIYF. CDR3 DNA: TGTGCCTGGGGGACAGTCGGAAACACCATATATTTT. Variable domain in full (rest from reference TRBV30 and TRBJ1-3): SQTIHQWPATLVQPVGSPLSLECTVEGTSNPNLYWYRQAAGRGLQLLFYSVGIGQISSEVPQNLSASRPQDRQFILSSKKLLLSDSGFYLCAWGTVGNTIYFGEGSWLTVV.

The chain is built from TRBV10-3 and TRBJ1-2; weak D call: TRBD1 (5 bases). Looked up from germline, CDR1 is ENHRY and CDR2 is SYGVKD. The CDR3 consists of 13 residues. V was clipped by 2 bases and J by 7 bases, with 11 bases between them. Here the CDR3 reads CAISEGASPGYTF. The CDR3 DNA reads as TGTGCCATCAGTGAGGGGGCATCTCCTGGCTACACCTTC.

The CDR3 bases are TGCGCCAGCAGCTTTTCCGGGAGGGAGGACACCGGGGAGCTGTTTTTT. This sequence encodes CASSFSGREDTGELFF. The chain employs TRBV5-1 and TRBJ2-2; 8 bases match TRBD2. The CDR3 sequence is 16 residues long. J was trimmed by 3 bases and V by 2 bases; bases with no gene match: 6. In germline, CDR1 is SGHRS, CDR2 YFSETQ.

This clone was recorded once. J is TRBJ2-7 and V is TRBV18; 7 bases match TRBD1. Germline V gene sequence: CDR1 KGHSH, CDR2 LQKENI. V gave up 3 bases and J gave up 4 bases; unmatched junction bases: 9. The CDR3 runs 15 residues. CDR3 nucleotide sequence: TGTGCCAGCTCACCGATCCGGGACAGATCATACGAGCAGTACTTC. Translation gives CASSPIRDRSYEQYF. Full variable domain (remainder filled in from reference TRBV18 and TRBJ2-7): NAGVMQNPRHLVRRRGQEARLRCSPMKGHSHVYWYRQLPEEGLKFMVYLQKENIIDESGMPKERFSAEFPKEGPSILRIQQVVRGDSAAYFCASSPIRDRSYEQYFGPGTRLTVT.

The chain employs TRBV7-9 and TRBJ1-5; D remains ambiguous. Germline-derived CDR1 and CDR2 are SEHNR and FQNEAQ (reference sequence). V was shortened by 0 bases and J by 0 bases, with 9 bases between the two germline ends. CDR3 length equals 16 residues. CDR3 loop: CASSLASGSSNQPQHF. The CDR3 DNA is TGTGCCAGCAGCTTAGCGTCAGGAAGTAGCAATCAGCCCCAGCATTTT.

The V and J genes are TRBV13 and TRBJ2-2; D gene uncertain. V was clipped by 0 bases and J by 1 base, with 9 bases between them. CDR1 is PRHDT and CDR2 is FYEKMQ in the germline V gene (reference sequence). The CDR3 extends over 16 amino acids. CDR3 region: CASSLGLRLNTGELFF. CDR3 sequence (DNA): TGTGCCAGCAGCTTAGGCCTACGGCTGAACACCGGGGAGCTGTTTTTT.

V and J are TRBV7-9 and TRBJ2-7, with D maybe TRBD2 (5 bases). V lost 7 bases and J lost 2, with 18 bases in between. Germline lookup yields CDR1 SEHNR and CDR2 FQNEAQ (reference sequence). The CDR3 runs 15 residues. CDR3 coding DNA: TGTGCCAGCACCCAGAGGGTTGCGTACACCTACGAGCAGTACTTC. Protein: CASTQRVAYTYEQYF.

The V and J genes are TRBV7-9 and TRBJ1-2, with 7 nucleotides matching TRBD1. The CDR3 spans 13 residues. The junction had 8 bases not matched to a gene; V was cut back by 7 bases and J by 6 bases. CDR1 is SEHNR and CDR2 is FQNEAQ in the germline V gene (reference sequence). The DNA of the CDR3 is TGTGCCAGCAACGACAGGGTCGGTAATGGCTACACCTTC. Translating gives CASNDRVGNGYTF. Together with reference TRBV7-9 and TRBJ1-2, the CDR3 gives the full variable domain: DTGVSQNPRHKITKRGQNVTFRCDPISEHNRLYWYRQTLGQGPEFLTYFQNEAQLEKSRLLSDRFSAERPKGSFSTLEIQRTEQGDSAMYLCASNDRVGNGYTFGSGTRLTVV.

The chain uses TRBV6-5 and TRBJ1-2; TRBD1 is a possible D gene (6 bases). Trimming shortened V by 2 bases and J by 0 bases, and 10 bases separated the two germline ends. CDR3 length: 15 amino acids. In germline, CDR1 is MNHEY, CDR2 SVGAGI. CDR3 nucleotides: TGTGCCAGCAGTTACCGAGGACAGTCTAACTATGGCTACACCTTC. It is translated as CASSYRGQSNYGYTF.

The chain recombines TRBV6-5 with TRBJ1-1; TRBD1 might be the D (5 bases). This CDR3 comprises 14 residues. Trimming shortened V by 2 bases and J by 10 bases, and 17 bases separated the two germline ends. The germline CDR1 and CDR2 sequences are MNHEY and SVGAGI. This CDR3 is CASSYPGLRGLAFF. The CDR3 nucleotides are TGTGCCAGCAGTTACCCGGGGCTAAGGGGCTTAGCTTTCTTT.

The rearrangement uses TRBV5-4 and TRBJ2-3; possible D gene TRBD2, 5 bases. The V gene's germline CDR1 is SGHNT and CDR2 YYREEE (reference sequence). V dropped 0 bases and J dropped 6 bases, with 8 bases sitting between them. This CDR3 spans 13 amino acids. The CDR3 spells CASSLAGRDTQYF. CDR3 sequence (DNA): TGTGCCAGCAGCTTGGCGGGAAGGGATACGCAGTATTTT.

CDR3 DNA: TGTGCCAGCGCTCGAACGGGAGACAGCACAGATACGCAGTATTTT. Protein product: CASARTGDSTDTQYF. This chain links TRBV5-6 with TRBJ2-3; possible D gene TRBD2, 6 bases. Germline V lookup: CDR1 SGHDT, CDR2 YYEEEE. Trimming pared 7 bases from V and 0 bases from J, leaving 15 bases between. The CDR3 sequence is 15 residues long.

This clone has a handful of counts. Different DNA sequences within this sample yield the same CDR3. The chain carries TRBV27 and TRBJ2-7; D gene ambiguous. CDR1 MNHEY and CDR2 SMNVEV come from the germline V gene (reference sequence). With 5 bases removed from V and 0 bases from J, the gap between germline ends came to 2 bases. The length of the CDR3 is 11 residues. The chain's CDR3 is CASSSSYEQYF. The CDR3 DNA is TGTGCCAGCAGTAGCTCCTACGAGCAGTACTTC.

V is TRBV7-3 and J is TRBJ2-5; TRBD2 agrees at 15 bases. The germline CDR1 and CDR2 sequences are SGHTA and FQGTGA. The V and J ends lost 4 bases and 4 bases, in that order; junction bases with no gene match: 7. This CDR3 spans 17 amino acids. CDR3 coding DNA: TGTGCCAGCAGCTCGGGACTAGCGGGAGGAAAATTAGAGACCCAGTACTTC. Translated: CASSSGLAGGKLETQYF.

CDR3 bases: TGTGCCACCAGCTCGGGGAACACTGAAGCTTTCTTT. Its protein product is CATSSGNTEAFF. This rearrangement joins TRBV15 to TRBJ1-1; D is undetermined. The CDR3 has 12 amino acids. V was clipped by 5 bases and J by 1 base, with 5 bases between them. From germline, CDR1 is LNHNV and CDR2 YYDKDF (reference sequence).